The rows below give T cell receptor beta chains drawn from one sample of a study of cytomegalovirus exposure and HLA in healthy donors. TCRdb keeps only in-frame clones here, not all; method: immunoSEQ multiplex PCR. The sample has about 250,000 clones; more than 55% are singletons. The specimen sequenced was PBMCs. The receptors derive from a female donor in good health and CMV-seronegative. Both conserved end residues are part of each CDR3. Each record gives: D gene, clone size, J gene, CDR3 length, V gene, CDR3 protein, CDR3 DNA. A D gene is named only where the DNA matches it firmly. Size is omitted from some rows. Given values are once, few, many or a class for expanded clones.

- - TRBJ1-1 12 TRBV7-2 CASRDRYTEAFF TGTGCCAGCAGGGACAGATACACTGAAGCTTTCTTT
- - TRBJ2-5 12 TRBV7-6 CASSLPGETQYF TGTGCCAGCAGCTTACCAGGAGAGACCCAGTACTTC
TRBD1 - TRBJ2-3 16 TRBV12-5 CASGLVGGQGIYTQYF TGTGCTAGTGGTTTGGTAGGGGGACAGGGGATTTATACGCAGTATTTT
TRBD1 - TRBJ1-2 15 TRBV5-6 CASSPQGIANYGYTF TGTGCCAGCAGCCCACAGGGGATAGCTAACTATGGCTACACCTTC
TRBD1 - TRBJ1-6 14 TRBV28 CASSLGQNYSPLHF TGTGCCAGCAGTTTGGGACAGAATTATTCACCCCTCCACTTT
TRBD1 - TRBJ2-7 13 TRBV2 CASKGQGSYEQYF TGTGCCAGCAAGGGACAGGGTTCGTACGAGCAGTACTTC
- few TRBJ2-7 17 TRBV28 CASSPPPRSLRVGEQYF TGTGCCAGCAGTCCTCCTCCCCGGAGCTTGAGGGTTGGAGAGCAGTACTTC
- - TRBJ1-1 15 TRBV5-1 CASSFQRQENTEAFF TGCGCCAGCAGCTTCCAGAGACAGGAGAACACTGAAGCTTTCTTT
- - TRBJ2-7 13 TRBV10-2 CASTDPGIYEQYF TGCGCCAGCACCGACCCAGGGATTTACGAGCAGTACTTC
TRBD1 few TRBJ2-5 14 TRBV27 CASSTTGAPREQYF TGTGCCAGCAGTACGACAGGGGCGCCGAGGGAGCAGTACTTC
- - TRBJ1-1 14 TRBV27 CASSLDRVNTEAFF TGTGCCAGCAGTTTAGACAGAGTGAACACTGAAGCTTTCTTT
TRBD1 few TRBJ2-4 14 TRBV15 CATSRVGRGNIQYF TGTGCCACCAGCAGAGTTGGCAGGGGGAACATTCAGTACTTC
TRBD1 - TRBJ2-7 14 TRBV19 CASSQRTGTYEQYF TGTGCCAGTAGTCAAAGGACAGGGACCTACGAGCAGTACTTC
- - TRBJ1-3 17 TRBV7-9 CASSFARGLPSGNTIYF TGTGCCAGCAGCTTCGCACGAGGGTTGCCCTCTGGAAACACCATATATTTT
- - TRBJ2-4 16 TRBV28 CASSSPDSLAKNIQYF TGTGCCAGCAGTTCCCCCGACAGTCTAGCCAAAAACATTCAGTACTTC
- few TRBJ1-1 14 TRBV6-1 CASRLQGANTEAFF TGTGCCAGCAGACTACAAGGGGCGAACACTGAAGCTTTCTTT
- few TRBJ1-2 11 TRBV29-1 CSVEQGLGYTF TGCAGCGTTGAACAGGGTTTAGGCTACACCTTC
- - TRBJ1-3 15 TRBV9 CASSPRERSGNTIYF TGTGCCAGCAGCCCGCGAGAGCGGTCTGGAAACACCATATATTTT
- few TRBJ1-1 14 TRBV5-1 CASSPEGGNTEAFF TGCGCCAGCAGCCCGGAGGGCGGAAACACTGAAGCTTTCTTT
- - TRBJ2-1 15 TRBV27 CASNTGQSSYNEQFF TGTGCCAGCAACACAGGTCAGAGCTCCTACAATGAGCAGTTCTTC
- - TRBJ2-7 11 TRBV10-2 CASSELYEQYF TGCGCCAGCAGTGAGCTTTACGAGCAGTACTTC
- - TRBJ1-1 12 TRBV12-5 CASGFEVTEAFF TGTGCTAGTGGTTTCGAGGTCACTGAAGCTTTCTTT
- once TRBJ2-2 14 TRBV5-1 CASSHEKNTGELFF TGCGCCAGCAGCCATGAGAAGAACACCGGGGAGCTGTTTTTT
- - TRBJ1-1 13 TRBV29-1 CSVEEQGHTEAFF TGCAGCGTTGAAGAACAGGGCCACACTGAAGCTTTCTTT
TRBD2 - TRBJ2-1 15 TRBV7-9 CASSLTSGREDEQFF TGTGCCAGCAGCCTGACTAGCGGGAGGGAAGATGAGCAGTTCTTC
- - TRBJ2-7 15 TRBV6-4 CASSPTTPSSYEQYF TGTGCCAGCAGCCCCACGACACCAAGCTCCTACGAGCAGTACTTC
- - TRBJ1-6 13 TRBV27 CASSSLGNSPLHF TGTGCCAGCAGTTCCCTGGGCAATTCACCCCTCCACTTT
- - TRBJ2-2 11 TRBV6-1 CASTRTGELFF TGTGCCAGCACCCGCACCGGGGAGCTGTTTTTT
TRBD1 - TRBJ2-5 16 TRBV11-2 CASSSTGTGVRETQYF TGTGCCAGCAGCTCGACTGGGACAGGGGTGAGGGAGACCCAGTACTTC
TRBD1 - TRBJ2-4 15 TRBV11-2 CASSLVEGAGNIQYF TGTGCCAGCAGCTTAGTCGAGGGGGCGGGAAACATTCAGTACTTC
TRBD2 - TRBJ2-7 16 TRBV28 CASSFPSSGSGYEQYF TGTGCCAGCAGTTTCCCTTCTAGCGGGAGTGGTTACGAGCAGTACTTC
TRBD2 - TRBJ2-2 15 TRBV19 CASSMSGRRNGELFF TGTGCCAGTAGTATGAGCGGGAGAAGGAACGGGGAGCTGTTTTTT
TRBD2 - TRBJ2-5 16 TRBV7-9 CASSLWGEGRSETQYF TGTGCCAGCAGCTTATGGGGGGAGGGCCGTTCCGAGACCCAGTACTTC